What follows are 20 T cell receptor beta chains derived from one specimen sequenced in a study of blood T cell repertoires in COVID-19. Repertoires were generated with immunoSEQ multiplex PCR, while TCRdb's copy carries only in-frame clones and drops some. Here the sample spans 65,000 to 75,000 clones, approximately 80% being singletons. The sequencing input was peripheral blood. All receptors derive from an elderly man with acute or convalescent COVID-19.

This clone is a singleton in its sample. The chain uses TRBV19 and TRBJ2-5, with 8 bases that match TRBD1. The CDR3 is made up of 15 amino acids. V shed 3 bases and J 2 bases; nucleotides not matched to a gene: 5. CDR1 is LNHDA, CDR2 SQIVND, per germline (reference sequence). CDR3 DNA: TGTGCCAGTAGTATCCTAACAGGGGGGCAAGAGACCCAGTACTTC. It yields the protein CASSILTGGQETQYF.

The V call is TRBV28, the J call TRBJ1-5, with D possibly TRBD1 on 5 matching bases. The ends were cut back, 5 bases at V and 0 bases at J, with 17 bases in the middle. Germline values: CDR1 MDHEN, CDR2 SYDVKM. CDR3 length: 17 amino acids. This CDR3 is CASSPHLGASSNQPQHF. CDR3 DNA sequence: TGTGCCAGCAGTCCGCACCTAGGGGCTAGTAGCAATCAGCCCCAGCATTTT.

The CDR3, as DNA: TGTGCCATCAGGGGGGACAGGGGGCGCGACACTGAAGCTTTCTTT. Translated: CAIRGDRGRDTEAFF. The chain recombines TRBV10-3 with TRBJ1-1; TRBD1 aligns across 12 bases. Germline trimming cut 6 bases from V and 3 bases from J; bases unmatched to any gene: 5. CDR1 is ENHRY, CDR2 SYGVKD, per germline. CDR3 length: 15 residues.

About this clone itself: The germline gene is not matched at one end of the junction; a read error may be the cause. The chain has TRBV13 and TRBJ2-5; 10 positions agree with TRBD2. CDR3 length equals 17 residues. Germline CDR1 PRHDT, CDR2 FYEKMQ (reference sequence). CDR3 nucleotides: TGTGCCAGCAGCCTAGGAGGAGCGGGGGGGCTAAAAGAGACCCAGTACTTC. Its protein is CASSLGGAGGLKETQYF.

CDR3 coding DNA: TGTGCCGTCCTTGCCCAAGCGGGGAAGTACGAGCAGTACTTC. Translating gives CAVLAQAGKYEQYF. V and J are TRBV11-2 and TRBJ2-7; 7 bases map to TRBD2. The CDR3 covers 14 residues. The J segment lost 4 bases and the V segment lost 11 bases, leaving 14 bases of the junction unmatched. Germline lookup yields CDR1 SGHAT and CDR2 FQNNGV.

This chain connects TRBV4-3 to TRBJ1-2; D gene unclear. Germline CDR1 LGHNA, CDR2 YSLEER. V dropped 1 base and J dropped 3 bases, with 15 bases sitting between them. The CDR3 loop spans 16 amino acids. The CDR3 reads CASSQGYSDLHYGYTF. The CDR3 bases are TGCGCCAGCAGCCAAGGGTATAGTGATCTCCACTATGGCTACACCTTC.

The sample holds a few counts of this clone. The V call is TRBV5-1, the J call TRBJ1-1, with D perhaps TRBD1 (5 bases). Trimming took 1 base from V and 1 from J, leaving 11 bases between them. Per the germline V gene, CDR1 is SGHRS and CDR2 is YFSETQ. This CDR3 is built from 15 residues. CDR3: CASSLTMGGNTEAFF. In nucleotides, the CDR3 is TGCGCCAGCAGCTTGACAATGGGGGGGAACACTGAAGCTTTCTTT.

V is TRBV4-3 and J is TRBJ1-2, with a tentative D call TRBD1 (6 bases). The V and J ends lost 1 base and 0 bases respectively, with 12 bases between them. The germline V gene encodes CDR1 LGHNA and CDR2 YSLEER. This CDR3 contains 16 residues. The CDR3 nucleotides are TGCGCCAGCAGCCAAGGGACAGTAAACCCTAACTATGGCTACACCTTC. This encodes CASSQGTVNPNYGYTF.

This clone came up once. This sequence joins TRBV4-3 and TRBJ2-7, with D unclear. V lost 1 base and J 0 bases, leaving 13 bases between the germline ends. The V gene's germline CDR1 is LGHNA and CDR2 YSLEER. The CDR3 spans 16 residues. The CDR3 DNA reads TGCGCCAGCAGCCAAGGGTCAAACCCGAGCTCCTACGAGCAGTACTTC. Translated, it gives CASSQGSNPSSYEQYF.

DNA of the CDR3: TGCGCCAGCAGCCTGCACCGGGACAGCGCGAATTCACCCCTCCACTTT. Translation: CASSLHRDSANSPLHF. The chain links TRBV4-3 to TRBJ1-6, with TRBD1 identical over 7 bases. Per the germline V gene, CDR1 is LGHNA and CDR2 is YSLEER. The length of the CDR3 is 16 residues. Trimming cost V 4 bases and J 7 bases; bases outside gene matches: 10.

The chain carries TRBV28 and TRBJ1-1; D is unclear. The CDR3 totals 13 residues. Deletions cut 2 bases from V and 4 bases from J, with 8 bases between. The germline CDR1 and CDR2 sequences are MDHEN and SYDVKM. The CDR3 coding sequence is TGTGCCAGCAGTTTAGGCGGGGTCACTGAAGCTTTCTTT. It encodes CASSLGGVTEAFF.

The CDR3 region is CASSLAGVDSDEQFF. The CDR3 coding sequence is TGTGCCAGCAGCTTAGCGGGAGTCGACTCCGATGAGCAGTTCTTC. The V gene is TRBV5-4, the J gene TRBJ2-1; 8 bases match TRBD2. The J segment lost 8 bases and the V segment lost 2 bases, leaving 9 bases of the junction unmatched. Germline V CDR1 and CDR2: SGHNT, YYREEE (reference sequence). There are 15 residues in the CDR3.

This clone was picked up one time. This clone may be a read error of a much larger clone one base away. This chain connects TRBV7-2 to TRBJ1-1, with TRBD1 as a possible D gene (5 bases). Trimming removed 5 bases from V and 2 bases from J, with 12 bases in between. The CDR3 consists of 14 residues. Germline CDR1 reads SGHTA; CDR2 reads FQGNSA. The CDR3 nucleotides are TGTGCCAGCAGCCCCTCGGGGGGAAACACTGAAGCTTTCTTT. Protein sequence: CASSPSGGNTEAFF.

The J gene is TRBJ2-7, the V gene TRBV2, with 15 bases matching TRBD2. The V segment lost 6 bases and the J segment 2 bases; nucleotides outside the gene matches: 11. This CDR3 region has 18 residues. Germline V gene data show CDR1 as SNHLY and CDR2 as FYNNEI. DNA of the CDR3: TGTGCCAGCAGGAAACCGGGACTAGCGGGGGGAGGGACCTACGAGCAGTACTTC. The encoded protein is CASRKPGLAGGGTYEQYF.

DNA for the CDR3: TGTGCCAGCACCCGTCCCGGACAGGGAAATTCACCCCTCCACTTT. Protein product: CASTRPGQGNSPLHF. The V and J genes are TRBV3-1 (or the pseudogene TRBV3-2) and TRBJ1-6; 8 bases align to TRBD1. The CDR3 is 15 amino acids. CDR1 and CDR2 (germline): LGHDT, YNNKEL (reference sequence). Losses at the gene ends were 7 bases for V and 7 bases for J; bases not matched to a gene: 9.

The rearrangement joins TRBV7-8 to TRBJ2-1; 12 bases are a match to TRBD2. Germline V gene sequence: CDR1 SGHVS, CDR2 FQNEAQ. The CDR3 spans 15 residues. V was clipped by 6 bases and J by 5 bases; unmatched bases: 5. CDR3 loop: CASRSSSGGDNEQFF. CDR3 coding DNA: TGTGCCAGCAGATCCTCTAGCGGGGGGGACAATGAGCAGTTCTTC.

This chain connects TRBV18 to TRBJ1-1; D is unresolved. Trimming took 2 bases from V and 1 from J, leaving 14 bases between them. Germline CDR1 KGHSH, CDR2 LQKENI. The length of the CDR3 is 16 residues. CDR3: CASSPSVQNPNTEAFF. CDR3 coding DNA: TGTGCCAGCTCACCATCGGTACAGAACCCGAACACTGAAGCTTTCTTT.

The table lists this clone with a few counts. The J gene is TRBJ1-1, the V gene TRBV11-2; D is perhaps TRBD1 (5 bases). Germline V gene sequence: CDR1 SGHAT, CDR2 FQNNGV. This CDR3 contains 13 residues. Trimming removed 7 bases from V and 3 bases from J, with 12 bases in between. CDR3 sequence reads: CASNDDSYTEAFF. CDR3 in DNA: TGTGCCAGCAACGACGACAGTTACACTGAAGCTTTCTTT.

The chain links TRBV11-2 to TRBJ2-1; D possibly corresponds to TRBD1 (6 bases). The V end lost 5 bases, the J end lost 7 bases, and 18 bases lay between the germline ends. Per germline, CDR1 SGHAT and CDR2 FQNNGV. The CDR3 totals 15 residues. The CDR3 spells CASSVRDIRGNEQFF. Here the CDR3 DNA reads TGTGCCAGCAGCGTCCGGGACATTCGAGGGAATGAGCAGTTCTTC.

Only one count was recorded for this clone. The rearrangement joins TRBV3-1 (or the pseudogene TRBV3-2) to TRBJ1-1; D is unresolved. Looked up from germline, CDR1 is LGHDT and CDR2 is YNNKEL (reference sequence). This CDR3 has 14 amino acids. V was clipped by 3 bases and J by 8 bases, with 16 bases between them. CDR3 in DNA: TGTGCCAGCAGCCAGTTGTCGGAGTCGTCAGAAGCTTTCTTT. Amino acids: CASSQLSESSEAFF.